This T cell receptor beta chain was documented in a study of cytomegalovirus exposure and HLA in healthy donors. General study results and limits: Several of the most significant clusters were apparently associated with common viral pathogens in a later analysis.

Comments on this clone: The antigen is unknown.

The PCR contained 60 Vbeta and 13 Jbeta primers. Some clones are missing from TCRdb's copy, which holds only in-frame ones; the method was immunoSEQ multiplex PCR. This table holds about 160,000 clones, roughly 80% found once. The CDR3 totals 13 residues. Deletions cut 8 bases from V and 3 bases from J, with 11 bases between. Germline V gene lookup returns CDR1 MDHEN and CDR2 SYDVKM. The sequenced sample was PBMCs. The chain carries TRBV28 and TRBJ1-5; D uncertain. This TCR came from a man younger than 30 in good health and CMV-seronegative. CDR3 DNA sequence: TGTGCCAGCCGCTGGGCAGTCAATCAGCCCCAGCATTTT. As protein: CASRWAVNQPQHF. The complete variable domain, with remaining parts taken from reference TRBV28 and TRBJ1-5, reads DVKVTQSSRYLVKRTGEKVFLECVQDMDHENMFWYRQDPGLGLRLIYFSYDVKMKEKGDIPEGYSVSREKKERFSLILESASTNQTSMYLCASRWAVNQPQHFGDGTRLSIL.